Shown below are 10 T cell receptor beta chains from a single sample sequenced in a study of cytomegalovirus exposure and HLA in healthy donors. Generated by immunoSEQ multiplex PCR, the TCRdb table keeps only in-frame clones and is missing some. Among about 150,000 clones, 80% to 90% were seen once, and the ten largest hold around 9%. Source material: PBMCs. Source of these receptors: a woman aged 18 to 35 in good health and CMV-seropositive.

CDR3 sequence reads: CASSVGQGRSYNSPLHF. The CDR3 DNA reads TGTGCCAGCAGCGTTGGACAGGGGCGCTCCTATAATTCACCCCTCCACTTT. The genes are TRBV9 and TRBJ1-6, with TRBD1 identical over 9 bases. Germline-derived CDR1 and CDR2 are SGDLS and YYNGEE. The CDR3 totals 17 residues. Losses at the gene ends were 2 bases for V and 0 bases for J; bases not matched to a gene: 3.

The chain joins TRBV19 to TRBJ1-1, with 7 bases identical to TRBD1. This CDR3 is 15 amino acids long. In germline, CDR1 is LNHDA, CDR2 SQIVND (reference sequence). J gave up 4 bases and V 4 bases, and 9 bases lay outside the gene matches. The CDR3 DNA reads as TGTGCCAGTAGTACGGGGAGCAGGGGGAGCACTGAAGCTTTCTTT. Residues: CASSTGSRGSTEAFF.

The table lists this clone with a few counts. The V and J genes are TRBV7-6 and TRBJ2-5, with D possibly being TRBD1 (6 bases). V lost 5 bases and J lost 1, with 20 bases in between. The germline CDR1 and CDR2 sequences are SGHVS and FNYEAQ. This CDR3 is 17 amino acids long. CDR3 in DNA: TGTGCCAGCAGCGCCAACTCACATGGGACAATCCAAGAGACCCAGTACTTC. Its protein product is CASSANSHGTIQETQYF.

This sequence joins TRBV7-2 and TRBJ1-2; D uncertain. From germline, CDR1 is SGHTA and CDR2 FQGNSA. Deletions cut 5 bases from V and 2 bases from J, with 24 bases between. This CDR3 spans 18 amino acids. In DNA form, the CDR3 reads TGTGCCAGCAGCCCCCGAGGGATGGCAGGAGGCTCAAACTATGGCTACACCTTC. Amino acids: CASSPRGMAGGSNYGYTF.

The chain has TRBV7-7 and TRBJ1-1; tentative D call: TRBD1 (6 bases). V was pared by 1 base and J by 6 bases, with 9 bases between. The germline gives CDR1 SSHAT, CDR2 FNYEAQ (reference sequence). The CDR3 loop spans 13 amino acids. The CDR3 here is CASSLVPGAEAFF. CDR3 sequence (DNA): TGTGCCAGCAGCTTAGTACCAGGGGCTGAAGCTTTCTTT.

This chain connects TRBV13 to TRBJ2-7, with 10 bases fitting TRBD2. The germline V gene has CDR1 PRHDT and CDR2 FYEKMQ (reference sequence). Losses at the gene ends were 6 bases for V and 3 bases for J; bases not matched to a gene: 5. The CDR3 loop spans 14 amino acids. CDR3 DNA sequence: TGTGCCAGCAGACATAGCGGGGGGCGCTACGAGCAGTACTTC. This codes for CASRHSGGRYEQYF.

CDR3 DNA: TGCGCCAGCAGCCTACGATTGCCTGGGGGGGCCGGAGATACGCAGTATTTT. This translates into CASSLRLPGGAGDTQYF. V is TRBV5-1 and J is TRBJ2-3; D is perhaps TRBD2 (7 bases). Trimming left V 4 bases short and J 5 bases short, with 23 bases between. CDR1 and CDR2 (germline): SGHRS, YFSETQ. This CDR3 has 17 residues.

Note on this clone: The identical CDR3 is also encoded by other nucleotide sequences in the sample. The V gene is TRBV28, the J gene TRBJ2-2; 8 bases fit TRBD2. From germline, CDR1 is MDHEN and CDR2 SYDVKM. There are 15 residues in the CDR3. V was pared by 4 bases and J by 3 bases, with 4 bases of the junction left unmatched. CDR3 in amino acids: CASSSTGGDTGELFF. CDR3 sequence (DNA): TGTGCCAGCAGTTCCACGGGGGGGGACACCGGGGAGCTGTTTTTT.

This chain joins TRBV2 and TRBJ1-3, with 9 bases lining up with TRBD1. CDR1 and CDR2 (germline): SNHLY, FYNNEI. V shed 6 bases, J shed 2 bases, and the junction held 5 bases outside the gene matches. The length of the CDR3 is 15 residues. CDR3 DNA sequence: TGTGCCAGCAGGGGACAGGGAAAGGCTGGAAACACCATATATTTT. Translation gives CASRGQGKAGNTIYF. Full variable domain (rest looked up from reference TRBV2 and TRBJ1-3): EPEVTQTPSHQVTQMGQEVILRCVPISNHLYFYWYRQILGQKVEFLVSFYNNEISEKSEIFDDQFSVERPDGSNFTLKIRSTKLEDSAMYFCASRGQGKAGNTIYFGEGSWLTVV.

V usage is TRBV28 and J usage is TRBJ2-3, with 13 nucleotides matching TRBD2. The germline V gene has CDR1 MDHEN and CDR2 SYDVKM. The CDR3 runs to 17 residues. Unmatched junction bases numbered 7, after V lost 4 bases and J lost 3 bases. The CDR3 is CASSWTSGGHLTDTQYF. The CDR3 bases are TGTGCCAGCAGTTGGACTAGCGGGGGACATCTTACAGATACGCAGTATTTT.